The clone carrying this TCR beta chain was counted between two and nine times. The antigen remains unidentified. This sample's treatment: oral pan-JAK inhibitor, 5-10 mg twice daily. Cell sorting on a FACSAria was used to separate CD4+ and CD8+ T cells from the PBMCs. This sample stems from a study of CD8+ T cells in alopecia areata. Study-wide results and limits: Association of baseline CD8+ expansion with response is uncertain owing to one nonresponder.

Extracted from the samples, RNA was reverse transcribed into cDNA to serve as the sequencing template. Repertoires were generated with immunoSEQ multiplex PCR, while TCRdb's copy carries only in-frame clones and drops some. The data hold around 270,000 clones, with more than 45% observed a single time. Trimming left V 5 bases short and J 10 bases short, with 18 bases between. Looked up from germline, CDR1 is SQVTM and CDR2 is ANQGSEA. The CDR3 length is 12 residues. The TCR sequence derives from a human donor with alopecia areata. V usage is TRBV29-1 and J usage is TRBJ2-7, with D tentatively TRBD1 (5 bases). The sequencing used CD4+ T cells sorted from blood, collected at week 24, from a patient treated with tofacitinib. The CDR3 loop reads CSVQPNTQGQYF. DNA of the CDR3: TGCAGCGTTCAACCTAATACTCAGGGACAGTACTTC.